This T cell receptor beta chain is from a study of shared clonotypes between healthy human individuals. Study-level background: Samples came from two female and three male donors aged 18 to 49.

TCRdb's table, derived via immunoSEQ multiplex PCR, lists solely in-frame clones and lacks some. The top ten clones hold around 0.13% of a sample with roughly 2 million clones, 95% of them seen once. The germline V gene encodes CDR1 SGHDN and CDR2 FVKESK. Trimming cost V 3 bases and J 3 bases; bases outside gene matches: 12. The CDR3 is 18 residues long. Study results and caveats: Donors were few, which limited the genetic and exposure-history diversity represented. Rarefaction demonstrated incomplete sorted-subset sequencing despite large depth.

In the case of this clone: The antigen remains undetermined.

Donation came from healthy HIV-negative adults that had no recent acute infections or vaccinations. The sample comprised naive CD4+ T cells sorted from blood. Noted subset: CD45RA+ positively selected. This rearrangement joins TRBV14 to TRBJ2-3; 10 positions agree with TRBD2. This clonotype was sampled from a man in his late teens or twenties in good health. The CDR3 coding sequence is TGTGCCAGCAGCCAGGACCTAGCGGGAGAGGGTTATACAGATACGCAGTATTTT. Translating gives CASSQDLAGEGYTDTQYF.